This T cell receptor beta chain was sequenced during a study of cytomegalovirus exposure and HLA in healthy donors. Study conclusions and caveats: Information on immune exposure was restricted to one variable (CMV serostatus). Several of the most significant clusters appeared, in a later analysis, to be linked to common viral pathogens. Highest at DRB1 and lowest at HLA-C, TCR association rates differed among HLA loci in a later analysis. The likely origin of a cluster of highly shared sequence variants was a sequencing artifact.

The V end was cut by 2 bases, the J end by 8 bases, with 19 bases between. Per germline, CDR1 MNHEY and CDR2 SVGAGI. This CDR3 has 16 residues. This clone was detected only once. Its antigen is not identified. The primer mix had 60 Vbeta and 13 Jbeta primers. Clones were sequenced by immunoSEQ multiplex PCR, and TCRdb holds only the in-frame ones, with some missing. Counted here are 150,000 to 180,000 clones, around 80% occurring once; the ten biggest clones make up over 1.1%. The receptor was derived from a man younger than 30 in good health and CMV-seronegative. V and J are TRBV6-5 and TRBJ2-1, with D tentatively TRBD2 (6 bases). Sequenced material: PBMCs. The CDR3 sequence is CASSYGGTRGKHEQFF. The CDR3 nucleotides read TGTGCCAGCAGTTACGGGGGGACCCGAGGGAAACATGAGCAGTTCTTC.